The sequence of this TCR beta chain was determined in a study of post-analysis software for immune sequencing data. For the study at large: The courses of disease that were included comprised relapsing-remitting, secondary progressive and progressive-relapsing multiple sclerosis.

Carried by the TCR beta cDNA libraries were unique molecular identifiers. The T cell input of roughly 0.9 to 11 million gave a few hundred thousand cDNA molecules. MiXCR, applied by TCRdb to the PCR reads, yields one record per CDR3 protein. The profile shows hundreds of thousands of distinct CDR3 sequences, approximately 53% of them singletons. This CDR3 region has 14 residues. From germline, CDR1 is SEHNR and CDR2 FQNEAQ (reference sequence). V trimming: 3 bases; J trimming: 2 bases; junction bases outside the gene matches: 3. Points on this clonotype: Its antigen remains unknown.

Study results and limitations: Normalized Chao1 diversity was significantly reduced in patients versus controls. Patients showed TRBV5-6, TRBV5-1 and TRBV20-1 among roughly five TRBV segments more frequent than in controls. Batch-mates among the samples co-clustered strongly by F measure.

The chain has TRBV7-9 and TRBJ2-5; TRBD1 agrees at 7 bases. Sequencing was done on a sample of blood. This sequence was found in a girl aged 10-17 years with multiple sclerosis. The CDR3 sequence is CASSFGTVQETQYF. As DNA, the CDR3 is TGTGCCAGCAGCTTTGGGACAGTACAAGAGACCCAGTACTTC.